These 30 T cell receptor beta chains originate from one sample sequenced in a study of blood T cells in healthy people across ages. Combining a sample-barcoded 5' primer with a J-beta primer mix, a second PCR ran for about 6 to 11 cycles. TCRdb called the 5' RACE reads again in MiXCR, with one record for every CDR3 protein. This sample has about 1.6 million distinct CDR3 sequences; about 32% occur once, and the top ten carry about 10%. Sequenced sample: blood. The source of these receptors is a woman aged 25 to 39 in good health.

The CDR3 sequence is CSARTSGGGKRGPNNEQFF. For the CDR3, the DNA is TGCAGTGCTAGAACTAGCGGGGGGGGTAAGCGGGGCCCGAACAATGAGCAGTTCTTC. V is TRBV20-1 and J is TRBJ2-1, with 13 bases aligning to TRBD2. CDR3 length equals 19 residues. The V gene's germline CDR1 is DFQATT and CDR2 SNEGSKA (reference sequence). The J segment lost 5 bases and the V segment lost 2 bases, leaving 15 bases of the junction unmatched.

This clonotype was recorded at least ten times. The chain joins TRBV7-9 to TRBJ2-3; 8 bases line up with TRBD1. Germline trimming cut 4 bases from V and 2 bases from J; bases unmatched to any gene: 11. Germline assignment: CDR1 SEHNR and CDR2 FQNEAQ (reference sequence). The CDR3 extends over 17 amino acids. The CDR3 here is CASSSRVDRAHTDTQYF. As DNA, the CDR3 is TGTGCCAGCAGCTCTCGCGTGGACAGGGCCCACACAGATACGCAGTATTTT.

V gene TRBV6-5 combines with J gene TRBJ2-7; the match to TRBD1 covers 10 bases. Trimming took 5 bases from V and 2 from J; bases not matched to a gene: 6. CDR1 and CDR2 (germline): MNHEY, SVGAGI. This CDR3 comprises 15 residues. CDR3: CASSGTGASAYEQYF. CDR3 bases: TGTGCCAGCAGTGGGACAGGGGCGAGCGCCTACGAGCAGTACTTC.

This clonotype was detected a few times. V and J are TRBV6-6 and TRBJ1-5; no reliable D call. This CDR3 has 16 residues. Trimming removed 2 bases at V and 0 bases at J, with 11 bases between. Looked up from germline, CDR1 is MNHNY and CDR2 is SVGAGI (reference sequence). CDR3 DNA: TGTGCCAGCAGTTACCACGACCCCTATAGCAATCAGCCCCAGCATTTT. Protein sequence: CASSYHDPYSNQPQHF.

This clonotype came up once. V gene TRBV24-1 combines with J gene TRBJ2-5; D is uncertain. This CDR3 contains 15 residues. V dropped 3 bases and J dropped 5 bases, with 15 bases sitting between them. Germline-derived CDR1 and CDR2 are KGHDR and SFDVKD. The chain's CDR3 is CATSDASGPSETQYF. The DNA of the CDR3 is TGTGCCACCAGTGATGCCTCCGGGCCCTCTGAGACCCAGTACTTC.

In its sample, this clonotype was seen a few times. The CDR3 DNA sequence: TGCAGCGTGGGTGGCGAGGGACGCGGCCTTGAAGCTTTCTTT. This codes for CSVGGEGRGLEAFF. V usage is TRBV29-1 and J usage is TRBJ1-1, with a tentative D call TRBD1 (5 bases). Germline CDR1 SQVTM, CDR2 ANQGSEA. V dropped 6 bases and J dropped 7 bases, with 21 bases sitting between them. The CDR3 has 14 residues.

A few counts support this clonotype. At one boundary the junction diverges from the germline segment, which might be a read error. The chain carries TRBV20-1 and TRBJ1-5; TRBD1 might be the D (5 bases). CDR1 and CDR2 from the germline V gene are DFQATT and SNEGSKA (reference sequence). The CDR3 is made up of 13 amino acids. As DNA, the CDR3 is TGCAGTGCCAGAGGGGCCGGGGACCAGCCCCAGCATTTT. It translates to CSARGAGDQPQHF.

The chain is built from TRBV20-1 and TRBJ2-1; TRBD1 matches at 10 bases. The germline V gene encodes CDR1 DFQATT and CDR2 SNEGSKA (reference sequence). The J segment lost 9 bases and the V segment lost 1 base, leaving 6 bases of the junction unmatched. The CDR3 consists of 14 residues. This chain's CDR3 is CSARGETGGGEQFF. In DNA form, the CDR3 reads TGCAGTGCTAGAGGGGAGACAGGGGGCGGTGAGCAGTTCTTC.

This clonotype was detected ten times or more. The chain has TRBV6-6 and TRBJ2-3, with D tentatively TRBD1 (5 bases). The V gene's germline CDR1 is MNHNY and CDR2 SVGAGI (reference sequence). This CDR3 comprises 14 residues. V lost 1 base and J 1 base, leaving 6 bases between the germline ends. In nucleotides, the CDR3 is TGTGCCAGCAGTTACTTAGGGGGCACAGATACGCAGTATTTT. Amino acid sequence: CASSYLGGTDTQYF.

The chain links TRBV20-1 to TRBJ2-1; 16 nucleotides agree with TRBD2. Per the germline V gene, CDR1 is DFQATT and CDR2 is SNEGSKA (reference sequence). The V and J ends lost 1 base and 0 bases, in that order; junction bases with no gene match: 15. This CDR3 is 22 amino acids long. The DNA for the CDR3 is TGCAGTGCTAGAGCCGGGACTAGCGGGAGGGCCCAGTATTACGGCTCCTACAATGAGCAGTTCTTC. It codes for CSARAGTSGRAQYYGSYNEQFF.

This clonotype was observed at least ten times. The V gene is TRBV10-3, the J gene TRBJ2-5, with a possible D match to TRBD1 (6 bases). The CDR3 spans 15 residues. Germline V CDR1 and CDR2: ENHRY, SYGVKD. The V end lost 4 bases, the J end lost 3 bases, and 15 bases lay between the germline ends. CDR3 DNA sequence: TGTGCCATCAGTGTGGGGGACATCCTGGAAGAGACCCAGTACTTC. It is translated as CAISVGDILEETQYF.

This clonotype has just a few counts. The chain has TRBV10-3 and TRBJ2-3; D is unresolved. The V and J ends lost 1 base and 6 bases respectively, with 2 bases between them. CDR1 and CDR2 from the germline V gene are ENHRY and SYGVKD. This CDR3 is built from 11 residues. CDR3 DNA: TGTGCCATCAGTGAGTTTGATACGCAGTATTTT. Translation gives CAISEFDTQYF.

This clonotype was seen ten or more times. The rearrangement joins TRBV4-1 to TRBJ2-1; 9 positions agree with TRBD2. With V trimmed by 4 bases and J by 4 bases, 8 bases remained unmatched. The CDR3 is 16 amino acids. Germline V gene sequence: CDR1 MGHRA, CDR2 YSYEKL. The CDR3 reads CASSLQTSGVYNEQFF. The CDR3 DNA reads TGCGCCAGCAGCCTTCAGACTAGCGGAGTTTACAATGAGCAGTTCTTC.

This clonotype was counted many times. V is TRBV7-2 and J is TRBJ2-7, with TRBD2 matching over 7 bases. The CDR3 has 14 amino acids. The germline CDR1 and CDR2 sequences are SGHTA and FQGNSA. The trim removed 1 base at V and 0 bases at J, leaving 0 bases unmatched. CDR3 residues: CASSLGDYSYEQYF. CDR3 DNA: TGTGCCAGCAGCTTAGGGGACTACTCCTACGAGCAGTACTTC.

This clonotype was picked up many times. The CDR3, as DNA: TGCAGTGCTAGAGGGGGGGAGACCCAGTACTTC. It yields the protein CSARGGETQYF. The chain employs TRBV20-1 and TRBJ2-5; D is possibly TRBD1 or TRBD2 (5 bases each). V was clipped by 1 base and J by 5 bases, with 5 bases between them. The CDR3 is 11 residues long. The V gene's germline CDR1 is DFQATT and CDR2 SNEGSKA (reference sequence).

This clonotype came up a few times. CDR3 coding DNA: TGTGCCAGCAGCTTAGGTTACGGTGCTAACTATGGCTACACCTTC. This sequence encodes CASSLGYGANYGYTF. The rearrangement joins TRBV7-6 to TRBJ1-2; no clear D gene. The CDR3 length is 15 residues. Germline V gene sequence: CDR1 SGHVS, CDR2 FNYEAQ. V lost 1 base and J lost 0, with 9 bases in between.

The chain is built from TRBV6-6 and TRBJ1-4; 9 bases match TRBD1. Germline assignment: CDR1 MNHNY and CDR2 SVGAGI (reference sequence). The CDR3 has 15 amino acids. The trim removed 5 bases at V and 7 bases at J, leaving 8 bases unmatched. The CDR3 spells CASSHQGQGGEKLFF. The CDR3 DNA reads as TGTGCCAGCAGTCATCAGGGACAGGGCGGTGAAAAACTGTTTTTT.

This clonotype was picked up a small number of times. This chain links TRBV27 with TRBJ1-2; 9 nucleotides match TRBD1. With V trimmed by 5 bases and J by 4 bases, 8 bases remained unmatched. This CDR3 comprises 15 residues. From germline, CDR1 is MNHEY and CDR2 SMNVEV (reference sequence). CDR3 in DNA: TGTGCCAGCAGTCCCACAGGGGGCCGTAGCTATGGCTACACCTTC. As protein: CASSPTGGRSYGYTF.

This clonotype appeared a few times. V gene TRBV11-3 combines with J gene TRBJ1-2, with D hard to call. Trimming left V 2 bases short and J 2 bases short, with 12 bases between. Looked up from germline, CDR1 is SGHNT and CDR2 is YENEEA. This CDR3 contains 15 residues. The CDR3 bases are TGTGCCAGCAGCTTACCCCGACGAGACAACTATGGCTACACCTTC. Residues: CASSLPRRDNYGYTF.

V usage is TRBV19 and J usage is TRBJ2-3, with D possibly being TRBD2 (6 bases). CDR1 and CDR2 from the germline V gene are LNHDA and SQIVND (reference sequence). CDR3 length: 14 amino acids. V shed 10 bases and J shed 1 base, with 15 bases lying between them. The CDR3 protein is CATTRWGGTDTQYF. The CDR3 bases are TGTGCCACCACTCGGTGGGGGGGCACAGATACGCAGTATTTT.

This clonotype was recorded a few times. The genes are TRBV3-1 and TRBJ2-5, with 9 positions matching TRBD2. The CDR3 is 16 residues long. The J segment lost 3 bases and the V segment lost 4 bases, leaving 9 bases of the junction unmatched. The V gene's germline CDR1 is LGHDT and CDR2 YNNKEL (reference sequence). CDR3: CASSPTISGGKETQYF. CDR3 coding DNA: TGTGCCAGCAGCCCTACCATTAGCGGGGGTAAAGAGACCCAGTACTTC.

The CDR3 DNA is TGCAGTGCTAGGGAGGGACTAGCGGGAATTTGGTTCTTC. It is translated as CSAREGLAGIWFF. This chain joins TRBV20-1 and TRBJ2-1, with 13 bases that match TRBD2. Germline CDR1 and CDR2: DFQATT and SNEGSKA (reference sequence). The CDR3 loop spans 13 amino acids. The V segment lost 3 bases and the J segment 15 bases; nucleotides outside the gene matches: 8.

The count of this clonotype is one. The chain links TRBV7-2 to TRBJ2-2, with D possibly TRBD2 on 6 matching bases. Germline CDR1 is SGHTA and CDR2 is FQGNSA. The CDR3 contains 16 residues. V was clipped by 4 bases and J by 0 bases, with 12 bases between them. CDR3 nucleotide sequence: TGTGCCAGCAGCTCCCGGGAGATCGCGAACACCGGGGAGCTGTTTTTT. Encoded protein: CASSSREIANTGELFF. Full variable domain (missing parts from reference TRBV7-2 and TRBJ2-2): GAGVSQSPSNKVTEKGKDVELRCDPISGHTALYWYRQSLGQGLEFLIYFQGNSAPDKSGLPSDRFSAERTGGSVSTLTIQRTQQEDSAVYLCASSSREIANTGELFFGEGSRLTVL.

The sample holds a few counts of this clonotype. V gene TRBV10-3 combines with J gene TRBJ2-7, with 10 bases fitting TRBD2. This CDR3 contains 15 residues. J was trimmed by 6 bases and V by 3 bases; bases with no gene match: 8. Germline V lookup: CDR1 ENHRY, CDR2 SYGVKD. CDR3 DNA sequence: TGTGCCATCAGTGAAGCGGGAGGGCCTCACGGCGAGCAGTACTTC. Its translation: CAISEAGGPHGEQYF.

This clonotype has ten or more counts. The rearrangement links TRBV7-9 to TRBJ2-7, with TRBD1 identical over 9 bases. CDR3 size: 14 residues. CDR1 is SEHNR and CDR2 is FQNEAQ in the germline V gene (reference sequence). Losses at the gene ends were 5 bases for V and 5 bases for J; bases not matched to a gene: 7. CDR3 nucleotides: TGTGCCAGCAGCGGGACAGGGTTTTCGGACGAGCAGTACTTC. Protein: CASSGTGFSDEQYF.

V gene TRBV20-1 combines with J gene TRBJ2-1; either TRBD1 or TRBD2 may supply D (5 bases each). This CDR3 comprises 13 residues. The ends were cut back, 2 bases at V and 7 bases at J, with 12 bases in the middle. Germline assignment: CDR1 DFQATT and CDR2 SNEGSKA (reference sequence). For the CDR3, the DNA is TGCAGTGCTAGAAGTGGGGGTTCTAATGAGCAGTTCTTC. This sequence encodes CSARSGGSNEQFF.

This chain connects TRBV7-6 to TRBJ2-6, with D unresolved. Germline V gives CDR1 SGHVS, CDR2 FNYEAQ. The CDR3 spans 20 residues. V lost 0 bases and J 2 bases, leaving 20 bases between the germline ends. This CDR3 reads CASSLAMVGAPLTGANVLTF. DNA of the CDR3: TGTGCCAGCAGCTTAGCGATGGTGGGTGCGCCCCTAACTGGGGCCAACGTCCTGACTTTC.

This clonotype occurred a few times. The chain carries TRBV2 and TRBJ2-4; D ambiguous. V gave up 1 base and J gave up 0 bases, with 10 bases separating them. Germline V CDR1 and CDR2: SNHLY, FYNNEI. CDR3 length: 16 residues. CDR3 sequence (DNA): TGTGCCAGCAGTGAAGAGAACTTTATAGCCAAAAACATTCAGTACTTC. As protein: CASSEENFIAKNIQYF. Complete variable domain (other parts from reference TRBV2 and TRBJ2-4): EPEVTQTPSHQVTQMGQEVILRCVPISNHLYFYWYRQILGQKVEFLVSFYNNEISEKSEIFDDQFSVERPDGSNFTLKIRSTKLEDSAMYFCASSEENFIAKNIQYFGAGTRLSVL.

This chain joins TRBV6-1 and TRBJ2-1, with D maybe TRBD2 (7 bases). The ends were cut back, 10 bases at V and 4 bases at J, with 20 bases in the middle. Germline values: CDR1 MNHNS, CDR2 SASEGT. The CDR3 is 15 amino acids. CDR3 region: CATAIGRGPYNEQFF. DNA for the CDR3: TGTGCCACGGCAATCGGGCGGGGGCCGTACAATGAGCAGTTCTTC.

This clonotype has just a few counts. The chain has TRBV5-4 and TRBJ2-1, with D perhaps TRBD2 (5 bases). The CDR3 consists of 15 residues. Trimming pared 1 base from V and 1 base from J, leaving 9 bases between. Germline V gene lookup returns CDR1 SGHNT and CDR2 YYREEE (reference sequence). The CDR3 coding sequence is TGTGCCAGCAGCTTGAACGGGGTATCCTACAATGAGCAGTTCTTC. As protein: CASSLNGVSYNEQFF.